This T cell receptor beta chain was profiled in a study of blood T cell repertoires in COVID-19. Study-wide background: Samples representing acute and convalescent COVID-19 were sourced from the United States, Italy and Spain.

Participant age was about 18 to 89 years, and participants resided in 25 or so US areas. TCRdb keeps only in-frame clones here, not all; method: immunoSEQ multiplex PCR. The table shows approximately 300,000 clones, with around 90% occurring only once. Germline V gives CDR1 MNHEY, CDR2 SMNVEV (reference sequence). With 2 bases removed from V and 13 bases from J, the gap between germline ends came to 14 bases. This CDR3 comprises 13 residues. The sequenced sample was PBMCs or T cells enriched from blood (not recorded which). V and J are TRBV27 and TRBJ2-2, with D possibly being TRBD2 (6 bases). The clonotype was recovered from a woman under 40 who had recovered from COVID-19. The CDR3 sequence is CASSLGGLGWLFF. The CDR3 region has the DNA TGTGCCAGCAGTTTAGGGGGGTTGGGGTGGCTGTTTTTT.